The rows below give T cell receptor beta chains drawn from one sample of a study of T cells in Graves' hyperthyroidism and ophthalmopathy. Via MiXCR, TCRdb re-called the multiplex PCR reads, giving one row per CDR3 protein. The table includes approximately 360,000 distinct CDR3 sequences, 15% to 18% detected once. Sequenced: blood. Every receptor here comes from a woman aged 18-29 years with Graves' hyperthyroidism that later progressed to Graves' ophthalmopathy. Each CDR3 is given with its conserved first and last residue. The order of the fields is V gene, D gene, J gene, clone size, CDR3 protein, CDR3 DNA. D genes are given only for firm matches. A clone size is listed for some rows: how often the clone was seen (once, few, many), or a class if it is expanded.

v_call: TRBV7-2; d_call: TRBD2; j_call: TRBJ2-7; clone_size: many; cdr3_aa: CASSKGLVPYEQYF; cdr3_nt: TGTGCCAGCAGCAAGGGACTAGTCCCCTACGAGCAGTACTTC
v_call: TRBV20-1; d_call: .; j_call: TRBJ1-3; clone_size: few; cdr3_aa: CSSLGVSGNTIYF; cdr3_nt: TGCAGTTCCCTGGGGGTGTCTGGAAACACCATATATTTT
v_call: TRBV29-1; d_call: .; j_call: TRBJ2-1; clone_size: many; cdr3_aa: CSVVRVGSSYNEQFF; cdr3_nt: TGCAGCGTTGTTCGAGTCGGGAGCTCCTACAATGAGCAGTTCTTC
v_call: TRBV6-1; d_call: TRBD2; j_call: TRBJ2-1; clone_size: .; cdr3_aa: CASREPRTSGSTAQFF; cdr3_nt: TGTGCCAGCCGTGAACCCCGGACTAGCGGGTCAACGGCCCAGTTCTTC
v_call: TRBV6-1; d_call: .; j_call: TRBJ2-3; clone_size: many; cdr3_aa: CASIPALTDTQYF; cdr3_nt: TGTGCCAGCATACCCGCTCTTACAGATACGCAGTATTTT
v_call: TRBV6-1; d_call: TRBD1; j_call: TRBJ1-5; clone_size: many; cdr3_aa: CASSSTGGSNQPQHF; cdr3_nt: TGTGCCAGCAGTTCTACAGGGGGCAGCAATCAGCCCCAGCATTTT
v_call: TRBV28; d_call: .; j_call: TRBJ1-2; clone_size: .; cdr3_aa: CASSLAREQNYGYTF; cdr3_nt: TGTGCCAGCAGTTTAGCCAGGGAGCAGAACTATGGCTACACCTTC
v_call: TRBV24-1; d_call: .; j_call: TRBJ2-1; clone_size: .; cdr3_aa: CATSDYRGYNEQFF; cdr3_nt: TGTGCCACCAGTGATTACCGGGGCTACAATGAGCAGTTCTTC
v_call: TRBV7-9; d_call: .; j_call: TRBJ2-7; clone_size: many; cdr3_aa: CASSPARGYEQYF; cdr3_nt: TGTGCCAGCAGCCCAGCCCGGGGCTACGAGCAGTACTTC
v_call: TRBV4-2; d_call: .; j_call: TRBJ2-7; clone_size: many; cdr3_aa: CASSQEQFYEQYF; cdr3_nt: TGTGCCAGCAGCCAAGAACAGTTCTACGAGCAGTACTTC
v_call: TRBV7-3; d_call: .; j_call: TRBJ1-5; clone_size: many; cdr3_aa: CASSLNGGGQPQHF; cdr3_nt: TGTGCCAGCAGCTTAAATGGGGGCGGGCAGCCCCAGCATTTT
v_call: TRBV30; d_call: .; j_call: TRBJ2-5; clone_size: many; cdr3_aa: CAWSVHSGHPLETQYF; cdr3_nt: TGTGCCTGGAGTGTACACTCCGGCCATCCCCTAGAGACCCAGTACTTC
v_call: TRBV7-9; d_call: .; j_call: TRBJ2-7; clone_size: many; cdr3_aa: CASSFPIHEQYF; cdr3_nt: TGTGCCAGCAGCTTTCCGATCCACGAGCAGTACTTC
v_call: TRBV10-3; d_call: .; j_call: TRBJ1-2; clone_size: few; cdr3_aa: CAISGGGGYGYTF; cdr3_nt: TGTGCCATCAGTGGGGGGGGAGGCTATGGCTACACCTTC
v_call: TRBV27; d_call: TRBD1; j_call: TRBJ2-1; clone_size: many; cdr3_aa: CASSLLAGGPYNEQFF; cdr3_nt: TGTGCCAGCAGTTTATTAGCAGGGGGCCCCTACAATGAGCAGTTCTTC
v_call: TRBV20-1; d_call: TRBD2; j_call: TRBJ2-5; clone_size: .; cdr3_aa: CSARITSGTSGRGETQYF; cdr3_nt: TGCAGTGCTAGAATTACCTCCGGGACTAGCGGGAGAGGAGAGACCCAGTACTTC
v_call: TRBV20-1; d_call: TRBD2; j_call: TRBJ2-3; clone_size: few; cdr3_aa: CSAATSGRTLWDTQYF; cdr3_nt: TGCAGTGCTGCAACTAGCGGGAGGACTCTATGGGATACGCAGTATTTT
v_call: TRBV10-3; d_call: .; j_call: TRBJ2-5; clone_size: .; cdr3_aa: CAISEGETQYF; cdr3_nt: TGTGCCATCAGTGAGGGGGAGACCCAGTACTTC
v_call: TRBV7-9; d_call: .; j_call: TRBJ2-7; clone_size: many; cdr3_aa: CASSLRGMTYEQYF; cdr3_nt: TGTGCCAGCAGCTTGCGCGGAATGACCTACGAGCAGTACTTC
v_call: TRBV5-1; d_call: .; j_call: TRBJ2-3; clone_size: few; cdr3_aa: CASSGGASLPTDTQYF; cdr3_nt: TGCGCCAGCAGCGGCGGGGCATCGTTACCTACAGATACGCAGTATTTT
v_call: TRBV27; d_call: TRBD1; j_call: TRBJ2-1; clone_size: .; cdr3_aa: CATGTGTEQFF; cdr3_nt: TGTGCCACGGGGACAGGCACTGAGCAGTTCTTC
v_call: TRBV6-2/TRBV6-3; d_call: TRBD2; j_call: TRBJ2-7; clone_size: .; cdr3_aa: CASSYRLGTSGSYEQYF; cdr3_nt: TGTGCCAGCAGTTACCGGCTCGGGACTAGCGGGTCTTACGAGCAGTACTTC
v_call: TRBV27; d_call: TRBD1; j_call: TRBJ1-2; clone_size: many; cdr3_aa: CASRRGTGYGYTF; cdr3_nt: TGTGCCAGTAGGAGGGGGACAGGCTATGGCTACACCTTC
v_call: TRBV7-2; d_call: .; j_call: TRBJ2-7; clone_size: many; cdr3_aa: CASSLNSVSYEQYF; cdr3_nt: TGTGCCAGCAGCTTAAACAGCGTCTCCTACGAGCAGTACTTC
v_call: TRBV6-6; d_call: TRBD1; j_call: TRBJ2-4; clone_size: .; cdr3_aa: CASSYSQGLGIQYF; cdr3_nt: TGTGCCAGCAGTTACTCACAGGGGCTGGGCATTCAGTACTTC
v_call: TRBV20-1; d_call: .; j_call: TRBJ2-3; clone_size: many; cdr3_aa: CSARDTGNTLTDTQYF; cdr3_nt: TGCAGTGCTAGAGATACAGGGAACACATTGACGGATACGCAGTATTTT